This is a list of T cell receptor beta chains from one sample in a study of blood T cell repertoires in COVID-19. TCRdb's table, derived via immunoSEQ multiplex PCR, lists solely in-frame clones and lacks some. The sample lists approximately 300,000 clones, roughly four fifths occurring once. The sample was peripheral blood. All receptors come from a person between 65 and 79 years old with COVID-19, enrolled during active disease. Each CDR3 is given with its conserved first and last residue. A D gene is named only where the DNA matches it firmly. Expanded clones get a size class; other rows say once, few or many, or leave the size out.

size	D	J	length	V	DNA	CDR3
-	-	TRBJ2-5	15	TRBV7-2	TGTGCCAGCAGCTTAAACCCAGCGGTCCTAGAGACCCAGTACTTC	CASSLNPAVLETQYF
-	-	TRBJ2-7	14	TRBV9	TGTGCCAGCAGCGTCCACCCCGACACGTACGAGCAGTACTTC	CASSVHPDTYEQYF
-	-	TRBJ2-3	15	TRBV29-1	TGCAGCGTTGAAGCGGCGCAGGGTTTCACAGATACGCAGTATTTT	CSVEAAQGFTDTQYF
-	TRBD1	TRBJ1-1	13	TRBV25-1	TGTGCCAGCAGTGGCCGGGACAGGGGGGGATCATTCTTT	CASSGRDRGGSFF
-	TRBD1	TRBJ1-5	14	TRBV2	TGTGCCAGCAGGGAAGGACAGGGGTTAAGACCCCAGCATTTT	CASREGQGLRPQHF
-	-	TRBJ2-4	13	TRBV2	TGTGCCAGCACTGTCAGTGCCAAAAACATTCAGTACTTC	CASTVSAKNIQYF
-	TRBD2	TRBJ2-1	12	TRBV6-5	TGTTCTTCGAGGGCTAGCGGGGGCGAGCAGTTCTTC	CSSRASGGEQFF
once	TRBD1	TRBJ1-2	15	TRBV3-1/TRBV3-2	TGTGCCAGCAGCCAATCGGACAGGAGCGTCTATGGCTACACCTTC	CASSQSDRSVYGYTF
once	-	TRBJ2-3	14	TRBV7-8	TGTGCCAGCAGGACTCGGGACTCTGTTGATACGCAGTATTTT	CASRTRDSVDTQYF
once	-	TRBJ2-2	15	TRBV30	TGTGCCTGGAGTGTATACGGAGAGGTTCTCGGGGAGCTGTTTTTT	CAWSVYGEVLGELFF
-	-	TRBJ1-5	13	TRBV28	TGTGCCAGCGATTTACTCTCGAACCAGCCCCAGCATTTT	CASDLLSNQPQHF
-	TRBD2	TRBJ2-1	15	TRBV11-1	TGTGCCAGCAGCTCAGGACTAGCGACCAATAATGAGCAGTTCTTC	CASSSGLATNNEQFF
-	TRBD1	TRBJ2-7	14	TRBV7-9	TGTGCCAGCAGCCCGGGACAGGGGGACTACGAGCAGTACTTC	CASSPGQGDYEQYF
few	TRBD1	TRBJ2-3	15	TRBV6-2/TRBV6-3	TGTGCCAGCAGTTACTCGGGACAGGACACAGATACGCAGTATTTT	CASSYSGQDTDTQYF
-	-	TRBJ1-3	14	TRBV6-6	TGTGCCAGCAGTCCCCAGATTTCTGGAAACACCATATATTTT	CASSPQISGNTIYF
-	-	TRBJ1-2	16	TRBV7-2	TGTGCCAGCAGCAACACCAGGCGGGCAGCTGAAAATGGCTACACCTTC	CASSNTRRAAENGYTF
few	TRBD1	TRBJ1-2	14	TRBV7-2	TGTGCCAGCAGGTCCGCAGGGGGTGGCTATGGCTACACCTTC	CASRSAGGGYGYTF
-	-	TRBJ1-6	17	TRBV27	TGTGCCAGCAGTTTATCGAGTGGGGGGGGCAGTAATTCACCCCTCCACTTT	CASSLSSGGGSNSPLHF
-	-	TRBJ1-5	13	TRBV6-4	TGTGCCAGCAGTCTAAATAGCAATCAGCCCCAGCATTTT	CASSLNSNQPQHF
-	TRBD2	TRBJ2-3	18	TRBV7-2	TGTGCCAGCAGCTTAGAGACGCTAGCGGGGCTGTTAACAGATACGCAGTATTTT	CASSLETLAGLLTDTQYF
few	TRBD1	TRBJ1-2	15	TRBV4-2	TGTGCCAGCAGCCGGAACAGGGGGGAGGGCTATGGCTACACCTTC	CASSRNRGEGYGYTF
-	-	TRBJ2-5	12	TRBV9	TGTGCCAGCAGCGTAGGAGGAGAGACCCAGTACTTC	CASSVGGETQYF
-	TRBD1	TRBJ1-2	14	TRBV11-2	TGTGCCAGCAGCTCGCCGACAGGGCCGGGAGGCTACACCTTC	CASSSPTGPGGYTF
-	TRBD2	TRBJ2-1	15	TRBV10-3	TGTGCCATCGGGGGAGCGGGGGGGCCTCGGAATGAGCAGTTCTTC	CAIGGAGGPRNEQFF
once	TRBD1	TRBJ2-7	16	TRBV30	TGTGCCTGGAGTGGAAGGAGGGGACAGGGAATCTACGAGCAGTACTTC	CAWSGRRGQGIYEQYF
-	-	TRBJ2-1	13	TRBV5-4	TGTGCCAGCAGTTTTGCACCGAGCGGTGAGCAGTTCTTC	CASSFAPSGEQFF
few	-	TRBJ2-2	15	TRBV19	TGTGCCAGTAGTATTGGGGGCGTGAACACCGGGGAGCTGTTTTTT	CASSIGGVNTGELFF
-	-	TRBJ1-5	13	TRBV29-1	TGCAGCGTTGAGGGAGGGTACGGGCAGCCCCAGCATTTT	CSVEGGYGQPQHF
-	-	TRBJ1-1	16	TRBV7-8	TGTGCCAGCAGCTTATTGGCTGCCGCAGTGAACACTGAAGCTTTCTTT	CASSLLAAAVNTEAFF
-	-	TRBJ1-1	15	TRBV19	TGTGCCAGTAGTATTCCCTCAGGGGTGATCACTGAAGCTTTCTTT	CASSIPSGVITEAFF
few	-	TRBJ1-4	16	TRBV10-3	TGTGCCATCAGTGAGTCAGGGTCGGGGTTAGAGGAAAAACTGTTTTTT	CAISESGSGLEEKLFF
-	-	TRBJ2-7	13	TRBV7-2	TGTGCCAGCAGCTTAGCGCCAGGGCCCGAGCAGTACTTC	CASSLAPGPEQYF
once	TRBD2	TRBJ2-1	16	TRBV4-3	TGCGCCAGCAGCCAGGGACTAGCGGGGGTCTACAATGAGCAGTTCTTC	CASSQGLAGVYNEQFF
-	-	TRBJ2-1	18	TRBV20-1	TGCAGTGCTAGTGTTTTCCGAGGTACCGCCGCAAAGTACAATGAGCAGTTCTTC	CSASVFRGTAAKYNEQFF
-	-	TRBJ2-6	15	TRBV7-9	TGTGCCAGCAGCTTAACAGGGTCTGGGGCCAACGTCCTGACTTTC	CASSLTGSGANVLTF
-	TRBD1	TRBJ2-7	16	TRBV7-8	TGTGCCAGCAGTCCTCGTAACCGGGACAGCTCCTACGAGCAGTACTTC	CASSPRNRDSSYEQYF
-	-	TRBJ1-3	16	TRBV19	TGTGCCAGTAGTAATCCCTCAGGGATCTTTGGAAACACCATATATTTT	CASSNPSGIFGNTIYF
-	-	TRBJ2-5	20	TRBV5-4	TGTGCCAGCAGCTTGGAGGGACCGGTAGCGGAGAGGAGGAACCAAGAGACCCAGTACTTC	CASSLEGPVAERRNQETQYF
-	-	TRBJ1-6	15	TRBV9	TGTGCCAGCAGCGTAACGGGGGCCTATAATTCACCCCTCCACTTT	CASSVTGAYNSPLHF
once	TRBD1	TRBJ2-7	15	TRBV19	TGTGCCAGTAGCCCCCCAGGGGGCGGTTCCTACGAGCAGTACTTC	CASSPPGGGSYEQYF
-	-	TRBJ1-3	15	TRBV9	TGTGCCAGCAGCCCCCGGGACTTCTCTGGAAACACCATATATTTT	CASSPRDFSGNTIYF
-	-	TRBJ1-4	13	TRBV30	TGTGCCTGGGGCGGGGGAACTAATGAAAAACTGTTTTTT	CAWGGGTNEKLFF
-	-	TRBJ1-4	15	TRBV19	TGTGCCAGTAGTATGCGGGAAACAACTAATGAAAAACTGTTTTTT	CASSMRETTNEKLFF
-	-	TRBJ2-4	13	TRBV5-1	TGCGCCAGCAGCCCTGGCCCAGAAAACATTCAGTACTTC	CASSPGPENIQYF
-	-	TRBJ2-1	16	TRBV5-4	TGTGCCAGCAGCTTGGCCTCGGTCCGCTCCTACAATGAGCAGTTCTTC	CASSLASVRSYNEQFF
-	TRBD1	TRBJ2-7	16	TRBV11-2	TGTGCCAGCAGCCCTATCGGTGGGACAGGGTCGGTCGAGCAGTACTTC	CASSPIGGTGSVEQYF
-	-	TRBJ1-3	16	TRBV18	TGTGCCAGCTCACCAGTGTCAGCGAGGGCTGGAAACACCATATATTTT	CASSPVSARAGNTIYF
-	-	TRBJ1-1	15	TRBV2	TGTGCCAGCAGTCAAAACAGGGCCATGAACACTGAAGCTTTCTTT	CASSQNRAMNTEAFF
few	-	TRBJ2-7	13	TRBV10-2	TGCGCCAGCAGGGGGCTAAATCTCTACGAGCAGTACTTC	CASRGLNLYEQYF
-	-	TRBJ1-6	16	TRBV6-1	TGTGCCAGCAGTGAAACAGCCAGCTCCTATAATTCACCCCTCCACTTT	CASSETASSYNSPLHF
-	TRBD1	TRBJ1-3	16	TRBV3-1/TRBV3-2	TGTGCCAGCAGCCTCGGGACAGGGGTCTTCGGAAACACCATATATTTT	CASSLGTGVFGNTIYF
-	TRBD2	TRBJ2-7	16	TRBV4-2	TGTGCCAGCAGCCAAGATGGCCTAGCGGGAGGTTACGAGCAGTACTTC	CASSQDGLAGGYEQYF
-	-	TRBJ2-2	13	TRBV3-1/TRBV3-2	TGTGCCAGCAGCCAAAGGGGCGTCGGGGAGCTGTTTTTT	CASSQRGVGELFF
-	TRBD1	TRBJ2-7	14	TRBV28	TGTGCCAGCAGTCGTTTGACAGGGGGGTACGAGCAGTACTTC	CASSRLTGGYEQYF
few	-	TRBJ2-5	14	TRBV5-1	TGCGCCAGCAGCTCCTCAGGGTACCAAGAGACCCAGTACTTC	CASSSSGYQETQYF
-	-	TRBJ2-5	12	TRBV19	TGTGCCAGTAACACGGGAAAAGAGACCCAGTACTTC	CASNTGKETQYF
-	-	TRBJ1-3	17	TRBV2	TGTGCCAGCAGTGAGACCCCTCATACAGGGCTTGGAAACACCATATATTTT	CASSETPHTGLGNTIYF
once	-	TRBJ2-5	16	TRBV4-3	TGCGCCAGCAGCCAACATTTGGCTAGAGGAGAAGAGACCCAGTACTTC	CASSQHLARGEETQYF
-	-	TRBJ1-6	15	TRBV19	TGTGCCAGTAGTCCGCGGACAGCGGATAATTCACCCCTCCACTTT	CASSPRTADNSPLHF
-	TRBD1	TRBJ2-1	16	TRBV18	TGTGCCAGCTCACTGGGACAGGCCAATCTCTACAATGAGCAGTTCTTC	CASSLGQANLYNEQFF